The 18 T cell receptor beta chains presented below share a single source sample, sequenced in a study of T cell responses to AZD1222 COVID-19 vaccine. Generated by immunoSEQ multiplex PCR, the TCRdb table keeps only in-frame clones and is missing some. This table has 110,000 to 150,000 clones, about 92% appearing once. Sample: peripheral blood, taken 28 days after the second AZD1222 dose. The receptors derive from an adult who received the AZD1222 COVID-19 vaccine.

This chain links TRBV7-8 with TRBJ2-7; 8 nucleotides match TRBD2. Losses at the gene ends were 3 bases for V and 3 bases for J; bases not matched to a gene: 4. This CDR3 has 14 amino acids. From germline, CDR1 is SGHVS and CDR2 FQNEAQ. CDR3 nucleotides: TGTGCCAGCAGCTTGGAACTAGCGGACTACGAGCAGTACTTC. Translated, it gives CASSLELADYEQYF.

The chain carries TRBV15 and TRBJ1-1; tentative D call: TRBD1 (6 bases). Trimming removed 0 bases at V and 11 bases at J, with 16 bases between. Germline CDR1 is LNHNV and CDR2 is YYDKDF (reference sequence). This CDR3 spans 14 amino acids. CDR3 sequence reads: CATSRDSIGGYAFF. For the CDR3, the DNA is TGTGCCACCAGCAGAGATTCAATAGGGGGGTACGCTTTCTTT.

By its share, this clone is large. CDR3: CASNRPETEAFF. DNA for the CDR3: TGTGCCAGTAATCGCCCGGAGACTGAAGCTTTCTTT. The chain couples TRBV19 to TRBJ1-1; D unresolved. Trimming removed 7 bases from V and 5 bases from J, with 11 bases in between. The germline gives CDR1 LNHDA, CDR2 SQIVND (reference sequence). The CDR3 extends over 12 amino acids.

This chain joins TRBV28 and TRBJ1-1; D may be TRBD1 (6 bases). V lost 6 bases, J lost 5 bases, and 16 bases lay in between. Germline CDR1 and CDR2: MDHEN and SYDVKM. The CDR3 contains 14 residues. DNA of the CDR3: TGTGCCAGCAGCTATGGGGAAGGGGGTACTGAAGCTTTCTTT. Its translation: CASSYGEGGTEAFF.

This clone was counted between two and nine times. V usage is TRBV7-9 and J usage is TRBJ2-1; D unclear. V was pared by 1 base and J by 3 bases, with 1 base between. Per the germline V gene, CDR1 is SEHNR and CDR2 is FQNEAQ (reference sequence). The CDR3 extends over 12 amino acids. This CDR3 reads CASSLDYNEQFF. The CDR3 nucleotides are TGTGCCAGCAGCTTAGACTACAATGAGCAGTTCTTC.

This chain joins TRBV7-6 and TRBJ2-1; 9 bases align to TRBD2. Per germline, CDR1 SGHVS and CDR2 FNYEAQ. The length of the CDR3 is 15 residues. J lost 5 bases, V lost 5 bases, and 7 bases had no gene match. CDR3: CASSRSGTSHNEQFF. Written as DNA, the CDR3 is TGTGCCAGCAGCCGTTCAGGGACTAGCCACAATGAGCAGTTCTTC. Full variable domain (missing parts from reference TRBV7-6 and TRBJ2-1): GAGVSQSPRYKVTKRGQDVALRCDPISGHVSLYWYRQALGQGPEFLTYFNYEAQQDKSGLPNDRFSAERPEGSISTLTIQRTEQRDSAMYRCASSRSGTSHNEQFFGPGTRLTVL.

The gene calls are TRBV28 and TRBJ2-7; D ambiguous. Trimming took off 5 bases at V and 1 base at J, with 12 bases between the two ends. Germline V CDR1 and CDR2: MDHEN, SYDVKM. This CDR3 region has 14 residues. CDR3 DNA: TGTGCCAGCAGTCCGGCACCTCCTTCCTACGAGCAGTACTTC. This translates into CASSPAPPSYEQYF.

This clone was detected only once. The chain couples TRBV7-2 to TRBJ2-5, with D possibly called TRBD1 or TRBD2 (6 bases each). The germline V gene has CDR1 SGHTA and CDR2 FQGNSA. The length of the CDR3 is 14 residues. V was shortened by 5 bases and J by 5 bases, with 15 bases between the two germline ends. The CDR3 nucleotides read TGTGCCAGCAGCCCCACGGGGGCGAGGGAGACCCAGTACTTC. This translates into CASSPTGARETQYF.

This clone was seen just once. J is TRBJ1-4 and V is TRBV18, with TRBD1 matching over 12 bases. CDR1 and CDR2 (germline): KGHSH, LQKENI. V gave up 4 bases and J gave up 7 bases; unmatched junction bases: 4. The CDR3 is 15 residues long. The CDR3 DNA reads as TGTGCCAGCTCACGGGACAGGGGGCGGAGTGAAAAACTGTTTTTT. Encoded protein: CASSRDRGRSEKLFF.

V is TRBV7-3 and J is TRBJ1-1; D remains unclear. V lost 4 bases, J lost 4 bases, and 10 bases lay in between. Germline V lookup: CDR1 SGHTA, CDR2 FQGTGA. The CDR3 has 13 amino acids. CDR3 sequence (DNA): TGTGCCAGCAGCTCCCTTGGACTCACTGAAGCTTTCTTT. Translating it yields CASSSLGLTEAFF.

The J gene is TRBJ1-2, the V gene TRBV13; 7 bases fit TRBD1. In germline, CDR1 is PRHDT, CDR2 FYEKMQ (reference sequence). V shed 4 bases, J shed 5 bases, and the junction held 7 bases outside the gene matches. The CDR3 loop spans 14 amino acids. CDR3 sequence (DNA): TGTGCCAGCAGCTCCGGGGACAGCCTTTATGGCTACACCTTC. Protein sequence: CASSSGDSLYGYTF. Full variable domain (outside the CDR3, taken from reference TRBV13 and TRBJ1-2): AAGVIQSPRHLIKEKRETATLKCYPIPRHDTVYWYQQGPGQDPQFLISFYEKMQSDKGSIPDRFSAQQFSDYHSELNMSSLELGDSALYFCASSSGDSLYGYTFGSGTRLTVV.

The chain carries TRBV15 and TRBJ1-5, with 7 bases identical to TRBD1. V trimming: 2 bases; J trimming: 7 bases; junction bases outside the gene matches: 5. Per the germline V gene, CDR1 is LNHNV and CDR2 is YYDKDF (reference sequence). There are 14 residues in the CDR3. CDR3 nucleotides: TGTGCCACCAGCAGACAGGGGGTCGGACAGCCCCAGCATTTT. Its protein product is CATSRQGVGQPQHF.

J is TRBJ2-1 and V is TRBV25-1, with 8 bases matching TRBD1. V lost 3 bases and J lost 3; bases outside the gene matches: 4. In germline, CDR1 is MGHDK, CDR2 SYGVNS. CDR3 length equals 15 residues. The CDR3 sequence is CASSDGTGNYNEQFF. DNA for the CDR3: TGTGCCAGCAGTGACGGGACAGGCAACTACAATGAGCAGTTCTTC.

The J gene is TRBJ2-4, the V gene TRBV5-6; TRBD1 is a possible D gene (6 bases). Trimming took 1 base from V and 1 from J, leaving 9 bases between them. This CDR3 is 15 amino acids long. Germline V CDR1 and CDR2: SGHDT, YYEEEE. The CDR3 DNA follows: TGTGCCAGCAGCTTGAGACAGGTTGCCAAAAACATTCAGTACTTC. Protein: CASSLRQVAKNIQYF.

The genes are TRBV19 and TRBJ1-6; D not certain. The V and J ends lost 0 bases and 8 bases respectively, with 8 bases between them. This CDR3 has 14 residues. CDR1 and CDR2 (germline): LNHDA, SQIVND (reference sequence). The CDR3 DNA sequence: TGTGCCAGTAGTATAGATCATATCGATTCACCCCTCCACTTT. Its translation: CASSIDHIDSPLHF. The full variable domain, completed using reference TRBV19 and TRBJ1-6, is DGGITQSPKYLFRKEGQNVTLSCEQNLNHDAMYWYRQDPGQGLRLIYYSQIVNDFQKGDIAEGYSVSREKKESFPLTVTSAQKNPTAFYLCASSIDHIDSPLHFGNGTRLTVT.

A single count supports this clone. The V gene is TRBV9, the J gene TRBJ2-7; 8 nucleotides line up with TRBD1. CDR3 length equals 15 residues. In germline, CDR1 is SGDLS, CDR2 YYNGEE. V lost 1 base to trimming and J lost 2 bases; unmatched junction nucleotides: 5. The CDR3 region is CASSVSQGVPYEQYF. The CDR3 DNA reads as TGTGCCAGCAGCGTATCACAGGGGGTCCCCTACGAGCAGTACTTC. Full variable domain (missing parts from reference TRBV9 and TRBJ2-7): DSGVTQTPKHLITATGQRVTLRCSPRSGDLSVYWYQQSLDQGLQFLIQYYNGEERAKGNILERFSAQQFPDLHSELNLSSLELGDSALYFCASSVSQGVPYEQYFGPGTRLTVT.

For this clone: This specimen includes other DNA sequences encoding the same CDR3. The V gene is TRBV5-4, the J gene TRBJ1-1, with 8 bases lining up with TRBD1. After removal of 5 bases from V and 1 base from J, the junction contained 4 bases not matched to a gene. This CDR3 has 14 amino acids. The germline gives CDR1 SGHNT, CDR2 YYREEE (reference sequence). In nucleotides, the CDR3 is TGTGCCAGCAGACCGGACAGGGCGAACACTGAAGCTTTCTTT. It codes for CASRPDRANTEAFF.

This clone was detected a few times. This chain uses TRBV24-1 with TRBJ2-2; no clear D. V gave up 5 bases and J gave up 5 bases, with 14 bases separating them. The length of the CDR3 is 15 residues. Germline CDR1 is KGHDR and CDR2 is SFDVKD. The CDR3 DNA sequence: TGTGCCACCAGTGGCGCTCAGGAAAAAACCGGGGAGCTGTTTTTT. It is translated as CATSGAQEKTGELFF.